This T cell receptor beta chain was captured by sequencing in a study of cytomegalovirus exposure and HLA in healthy donors. Looking at the study overall: The study placed 70% to 90% of its 398 genotyped donors in the Caucasian-associated ancestry cluster.

Regarding the study as a whole: Accurate predictions that matched the HLA-A and HLA-B alleles of most subjects were reportedly made from TCR beta sequences. In a later analysis, TCR beta V- and J-gene trimming was associated with a missense DCLRE1C variant.

Researchers ran the PCR with 60 Vbeta and 13 Jbeta primers. Only in-frame clones appear in the TCRdb table, and some are missing; sequencing was by immunoSEQ multiplex PCR. The sample carries about 110,000 clones, approximately 71% recorded once. J lost 4 bases, V lost 6 bases, and 9 bases had no gene match. Germline-derived CDR1 and CDR2 are WSHSY and SAAADI. The CDR3 is 15 residues long. As for this clone: What it binds is not known.

The sample taken for sequencing was PBMCs. The chain combines TRBV10-2 with TRBJ2-7; 10 nucleotides agree with TRBD1. This sequence was found in a man aged 35 to 55 in good health and CMV-seronegative. CDR3 protein: CASSDSGTGVYEQYF. The CDR3, as DNA: TGCGCCAGCAGCGACTCCGGGACAGGGGTTTACGAGCAGTACTTC.